Given below is one T cell receptor (beta chain) in context. Its antigen is as yet unknown. This sample is drawn from a study of cytomegalovirus exposure and HLA in healthy donors. Study results and limitations: After further analysis at a later stage, 16,951 TCR beta sequences were associated with HLA alleles at 0.05 false discovery rate. Most CMV-associated TCR beta chains appeared HLA-restricted in a later analysis. Association of a missense DCLRE1C variant with TCR beta V- and J-gene trimming was reported in a later analysis. Roughly uniform depth of sequencing across donors was assumed in presence/absence analyses.

The study ran its PCR with 60 Vbeta and 13 Jbeta primers. Sequencing was performed with immunoSEQ multiplex PCR; in TCRdb, only in-frame clones are kept and a portion is missing. In the table there are some 120,000 clones, 75% to 90% of which are singletons. CDR1 and CDR2 from the germline V gene are SGHTA and FQGNSA. Between the trimmed V and J ends, which lost 2 bases and 5 bases, there was a span of 12 bases. The CDR3 consists of 14 residues. The sequenced material came from PBMCs. This TCR was recovered from a man in his forties in good health and CMV-seronegative. The chain recombines TRBV7-2 with TRBJ2-5; D possibly corresponds to TRBD2 (6 bases). This CDR3 is CASSLQREVETQYF. In DNA form, the CDR3 reads TGTGCCAGCAGCTTACAAAGGGAGGTTGAGACCCAGTACTTC. Full variable domain (rest looked up from reference TRBV7-2 and TRBJ2-5): GAGVSQSPSNKVTEKGKDVELRCDPISGHTALYWYRQSLGQGLEFLIYFQGNSAPDKSGLPSDRFSAERTGGSVSTLTIQRTQQEDSAVYLCASSLQREVETQYFGPGTRLLVL.